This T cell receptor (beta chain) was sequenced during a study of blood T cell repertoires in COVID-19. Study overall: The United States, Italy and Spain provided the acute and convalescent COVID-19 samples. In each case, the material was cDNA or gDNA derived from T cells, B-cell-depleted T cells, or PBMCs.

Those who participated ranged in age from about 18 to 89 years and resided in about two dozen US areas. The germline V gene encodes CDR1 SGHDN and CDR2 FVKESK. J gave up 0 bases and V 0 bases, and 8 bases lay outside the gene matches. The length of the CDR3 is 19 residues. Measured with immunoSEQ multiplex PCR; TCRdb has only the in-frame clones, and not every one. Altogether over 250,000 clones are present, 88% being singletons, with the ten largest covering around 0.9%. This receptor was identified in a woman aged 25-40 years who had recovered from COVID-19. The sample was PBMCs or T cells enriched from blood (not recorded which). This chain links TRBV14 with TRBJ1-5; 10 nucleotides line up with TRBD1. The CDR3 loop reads CASSQDGTGVDYSNQPQHF. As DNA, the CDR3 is TGTGCCAGCAGCCAAGATGGGACAGGGGTGGACTATAGCAATCAGCCCCAGCATTTT.